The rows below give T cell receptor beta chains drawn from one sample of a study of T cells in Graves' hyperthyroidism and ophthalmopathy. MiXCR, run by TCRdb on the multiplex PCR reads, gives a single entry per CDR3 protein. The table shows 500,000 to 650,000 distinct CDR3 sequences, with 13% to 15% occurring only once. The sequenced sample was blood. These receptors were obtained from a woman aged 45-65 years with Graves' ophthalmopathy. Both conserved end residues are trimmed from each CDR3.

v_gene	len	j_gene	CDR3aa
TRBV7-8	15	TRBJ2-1	ASSSRASGSKDNEQF
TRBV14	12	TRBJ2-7	ASSQELGVREQY
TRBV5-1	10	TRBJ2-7	ASSLGTSEQY
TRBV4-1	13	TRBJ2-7	ASSQDGTGTYEQY
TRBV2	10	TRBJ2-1	ASTMTSSEQF
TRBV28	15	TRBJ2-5	ASSPPFFRNVQETQY
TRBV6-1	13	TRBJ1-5	ASTKARPRVQPQH
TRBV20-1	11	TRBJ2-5	SALAETQETQY
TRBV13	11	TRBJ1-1	ASNRDRGTEAF
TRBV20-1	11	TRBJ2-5	SAKPGTAETQY
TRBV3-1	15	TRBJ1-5	ASSQGVSQGANQPQH
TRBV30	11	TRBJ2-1	AWTENRGNEQF
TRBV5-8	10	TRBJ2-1	ASSLVRYEQF
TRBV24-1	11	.	ATSDPVDNEQY
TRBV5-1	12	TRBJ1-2	ASSLGHPSYGYT
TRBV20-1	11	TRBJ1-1	SASQGEGTEAF
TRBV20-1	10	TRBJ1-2	SARTGNDGYT
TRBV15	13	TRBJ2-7	ATRRLAGESYEQY
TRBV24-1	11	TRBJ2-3	ATRGGSVDTQY
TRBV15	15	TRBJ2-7	ATSRQLPGPSSYEQY
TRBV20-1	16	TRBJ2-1	SAVLSRLAGAPYNEQF
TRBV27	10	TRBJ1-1	ASKTGGLTAF
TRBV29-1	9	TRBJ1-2	SVGQNYGYT
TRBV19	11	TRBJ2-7	ASRLQGFGEQY
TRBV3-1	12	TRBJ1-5	ASSQDAGQTPQH
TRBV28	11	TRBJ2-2	ALGQGVTGELF
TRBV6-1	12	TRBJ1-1	ASSFRDRETEAF
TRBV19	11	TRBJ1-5	ASTGTSGQPQH
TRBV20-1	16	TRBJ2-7	SARDPLRLAGGSYEQY
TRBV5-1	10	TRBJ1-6	ASGLQGSPLH
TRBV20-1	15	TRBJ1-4	SARDGGRLTTNEKLF
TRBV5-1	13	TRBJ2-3	ASSPREASTDTQY
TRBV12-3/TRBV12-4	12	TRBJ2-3	ASSFNWDKDTQY
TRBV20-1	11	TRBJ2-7	SASRATSYEQY
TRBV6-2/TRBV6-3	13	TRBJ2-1	ASSDGLAGENEQF
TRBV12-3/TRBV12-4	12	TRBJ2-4	ASSFVAEKNIQY
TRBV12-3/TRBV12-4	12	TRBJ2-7	ASSFGAGAREQY
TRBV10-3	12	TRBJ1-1	AIRRTGGSAEAF
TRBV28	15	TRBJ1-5	ASRTGQGDNSNQPQH
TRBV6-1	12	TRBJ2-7	ASSEGDNSYEQY
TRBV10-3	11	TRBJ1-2	AITREANYGYT
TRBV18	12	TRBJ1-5	ASSGRQGNEPQH
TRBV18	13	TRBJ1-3	ASSPLGATGNTIY
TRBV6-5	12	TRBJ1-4	ASSYSWDRALLF
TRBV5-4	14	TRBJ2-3	ASSLRLAGVIDTQY
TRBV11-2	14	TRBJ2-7	ASSTAPTSGIYEQY
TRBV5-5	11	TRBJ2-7	ASSATITYEQY
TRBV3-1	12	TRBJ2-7	ASSQRGQGNEQY
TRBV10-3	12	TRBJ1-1	AISEDRVTAEAF
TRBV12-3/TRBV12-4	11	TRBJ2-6	ASGQAGANVLT
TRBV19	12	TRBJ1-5	ATKRTDSNQPQH
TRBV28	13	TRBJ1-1	ASSLPGQPRAEAF
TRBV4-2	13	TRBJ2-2	ASRSPGGETGELF
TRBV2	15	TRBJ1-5	ASSGPTGLGNNQPQH
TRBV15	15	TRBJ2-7	ATSRGGGGPLLREQY
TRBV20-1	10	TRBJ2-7	SALRGSYEQY
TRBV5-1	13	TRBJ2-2	ASSLARQNTGELF
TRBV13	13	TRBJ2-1	ASSPSGTGGNEQF